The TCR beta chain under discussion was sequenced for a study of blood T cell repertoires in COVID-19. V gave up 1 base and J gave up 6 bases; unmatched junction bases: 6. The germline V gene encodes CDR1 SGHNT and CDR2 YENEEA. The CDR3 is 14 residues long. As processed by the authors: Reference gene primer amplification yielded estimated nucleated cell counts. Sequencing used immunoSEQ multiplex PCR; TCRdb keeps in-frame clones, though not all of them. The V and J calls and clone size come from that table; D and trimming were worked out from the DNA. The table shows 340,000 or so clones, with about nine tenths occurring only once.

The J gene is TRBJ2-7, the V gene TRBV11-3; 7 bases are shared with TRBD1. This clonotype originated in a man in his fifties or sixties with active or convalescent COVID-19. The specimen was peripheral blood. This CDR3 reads CASSLVTGAGEQYF. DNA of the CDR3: TGTGCCAGCAGCTTAGTAACAGGGGCGGGCGAGCAGTACTTC.